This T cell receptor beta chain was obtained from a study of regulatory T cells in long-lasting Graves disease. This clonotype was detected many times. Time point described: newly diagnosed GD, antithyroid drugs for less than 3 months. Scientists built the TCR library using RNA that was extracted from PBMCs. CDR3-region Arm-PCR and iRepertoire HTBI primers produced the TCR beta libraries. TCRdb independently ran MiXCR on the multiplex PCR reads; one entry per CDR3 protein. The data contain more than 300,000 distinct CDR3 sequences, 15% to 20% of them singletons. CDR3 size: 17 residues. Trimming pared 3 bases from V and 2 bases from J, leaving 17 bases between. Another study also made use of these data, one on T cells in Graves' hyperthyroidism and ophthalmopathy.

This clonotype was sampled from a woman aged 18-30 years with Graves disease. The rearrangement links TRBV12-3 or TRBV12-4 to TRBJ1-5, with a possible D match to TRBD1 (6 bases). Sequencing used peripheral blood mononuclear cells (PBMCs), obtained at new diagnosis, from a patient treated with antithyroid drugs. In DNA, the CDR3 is TGTGCCAGCAGTTTTGTGGGGGGCTCGATTGGCAATCAGCCCCAGCATTTT. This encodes CASSFVGGSIGNQPQHF.